These 9 T cell receptor beta chains were sequenced from one sample in a study of blood T cell repertoires in COVID-19. Method: immunoSEQ multiplex PCR; TCRdb's copy keeps in-frame clones and lacks some. Here the sample spans 200,000 or so clones, approximately 84% being singletons. Sequencing was done on a sample of peripheral blood. Receptor source: a human donor with acute or convalescent COVID-19. The donor label of this sample is uncertain.

The chain employs TRBV14 and TRBJ2-5; 13 nucleotides line up with TRBD2. CDR1 and CDR2 from the germline V gene are SGHDN and FVKESK. There are 13 residues in the CDR3. V was pared by 8 bases and J by 5 bases, with 2 bases of the junction left unmatched. This CDR3 reads CASGLAGVETQYF. CDR3 in DNA: TGTGCCAGCGGACTAGCGGGAGTTGAGACCCAGTACTTC.

This chain uses TRBV2 with TRBJ2-1; 9 bases line up with TRBD2. Germline assignment: CDR1 SNHLY and CDR2 FYNNEI. J was trimmed by 10 bases and V by 4 bases; bases with no gene match: 11. This CDR3 spans 15 amino acids. The CDR3 nucleotides read TGTGCCAGCAGTGTAAGTAGCGGGGGACTTCTGGAGCAGTTCTTC. Its protein product is CASSVSSGGLLEQFF.

This clone occurred a few times. The V and J genes are TRBV10-1 and TRBJ2-2, with TRBD1 matching 8 bases. V was pared by 6 bases and J by 3 bases, with 6 bases of the junction left unmatched. The CDR3 is 15 amino acids. Germline CDR1 WNHNN, CDR2 SYGVQD (reference sequence). The CDR3 protein is CASSLTGADTGELFF. The CDR3 DNA follows: TGCGCCAGCAGCCTGACAGGGGCGGACACCGGGGAGCTGTTTTTT.

The chain joins TRBV19 to TRBJ1-1; 7 positions agree with TRBD1. This CDR3 comprises 15 residues. After removal of 5 bases from V and 0 bases from J, the junction contained 6 bases not matched to a gene. Germline CDR1 LNHDA, CDR2 SQIVND (reference sequence). The CDR3 nucleotides are TGTGCCAGTAGTTATTACAGGGGCATGAACACTGAAGCTTTCTTT. Amino acid sequence: CASSYYRGMNTEAFF.

CDR3 DNA sequence: TGTGCCAGCAGCACGGGACAGAACTATGGCTACACCTTC. Encoded protein: CASSTGQNYGYTF. The chain links TRBV5-4 to TRBJ1-2; 7 positions match TRBD1. The CDR3 is 13 amino acids. CDR1 and CDR2 (germline): SGHNT, YYREEE (reference sequence). V lost 4 bases, J lost 2 bases, and 2 bases stayed unmatched.

This chain links TRBV3-1 (or the pseudogene TRBV3-2) with TRBJ1-3, with D hard to call. Germline lookup yields CDR1 LGHDT and CDR2 YNNKEL (reference sequence). V was pared by 6 bases and J by 0 bases, with 18 bases between. The length of the CDR3 is 17 residues. The CDR3 nucleotides read TGTGCCAGCAGTGGACTATTTATCGCGAGCTCTGGAAACACCATATATTTT. It is translated as CASSGLFIASSGNTIYF.

This clone was detected once. The chain has TRBV12-3 or TRBV12-4 and TRBJ2-3; TRBD1 matches 7 bases. CDR3 length equals 13 residues. Germline trimming cut 6 bases from V and 2 bases from J; bases unmatched to any gene: 2. CDR3 coding DNA: TGTGCCAGCAGGGACAGGTCCACAGATACGCAGTATTTT. As protein: CASRDRSTDTQYF.

This sequence joins TRBV5-1 and TRBJ2-1; 14 bases are a match to TRBD2. The V and J ends lost 0 bases and 4 bases, in that order; junction bases with no gene match: 0. CDR1 and CDR2 (germline): SGHRS, YFSETQ. The CDR3 contains 16 residues. The DNA of the CDR3 is TGCGCCAGCAGCTTGGGGACTAGCGGGAGGTACAATGAGCAGTTCTTC. It specifies CASSLGTSGRYNEQFF.

The chain joins TRBV18 to TRBJ1-1; 10 bases agree with TRBD1. CDR1 and CDR2 from the germline V gene are KGHSH and LQKENI. Trimming cost V 0 bases and J 11 bases; bases outside gene matches: 3. This CDR3 contains 13 residues. The DNA of the CDR3 is TGTGCCAGCTCACCACCATTGGGACAGGGGGCTTTCTTT. Protein product: CASSPPLGQGAFF.